The 28 T cell receptor beta chains listed next were all sequenced from one sample in a study of OX40 agonist ivuxolimab in advanced cancers. The data were produced by immunoSEQ multiplex PCR, yet TCRdb's version contains in-frame clones alone and is incomplete. Among approximately 52,000 clones listed, less than 85% were seen once. Sequences were derived from CD4+ or CD8+ T cells sorted from blood, sampled in a trial of the OX40 agonist ivuxolimab. All receptors come from an adult with an advanced solid tumor such as melanoma, head and neck, liver or kidney cancer.

Turning to this clone: Other DNA sequences in the sample encode the same CDR3. The chain couples TRBV13 to TRBJ2-1; 10 positions agree with TRBD1. Germline-derived CDR1 and CDR2 are PRHDT and FYEKMQ (reference sequence). V dropped 7 bases and J dropped 4; count of bases not matched to a gene: 10. CDR3 length equals 16 residues. The CDR3 region is CASMKPGQGKYNEQFF. The CDR3 region has the DNA TGTGCCAGCATGAAACCGGGACAGGGGAAGTACAATGAGCAGTTCTTC.

The CDR3 DNA reads TGTGCCAGCAGCTTGTATGGCTCTGGGGCCAACGTCCTGACTTTC. Translation: CASSLYGSGANVLTF. The chain combines TRBV5-6 with TRBJ2-6; no firm D call. Germline V lookup: CDR1 SGHDT, CDR2 YYEEEE. V was shortened by 1 base and J by 0 bases, with 5 bases between the two germline ends. CDR3 length: 15 residues.

This chain links TRBV5-6 with TRBJ2-7, with 11 bases lining up with TRBD2. Trimming cost V 4 bases and J 1 base; bases outside gene matches: 10. Per the germline V gene, CDR1 is SGHDT and CDR2 is YYEEEE. This CDR3 contains 17 residues. The CDR3 sequence: CASSKLAGGLRSYEQYF. The CDR3 DNA sequence: TGTGCCAGCAGCAAGCTAGCGGGGGGCCTTCGATCCTACGAGCAGTACTTC. The variable domain in full, completed from reference TRBV5-6 and TRBJ2-7, reads DAGVTQSPTHLIKTRGQQVTLRCSPKSGHDTVSWYQQALGQGPQFIFQYYEEEERQRGNFPDRFSGHQFPNYSSELNVNALLLGDSALYLCASSKLAGGLRSYEQYFGPGTRLTVT.

This clone appeared a few times. The CDR3 region is CASSGLGGTEAFF. In DNA form, the CDR3 reads TGTGCCAGTAGTGGACTCGGGGGCACTGAAGCTTTCTTT. The chain combines TRBV19 with TRBJ1-1; tentative D call: TRBD1 (5 bases). Germline V gene lookup returns CDR1 LNHDA and CDR2 SQIVND (reference sequence). V lost 5 bases and J lost 4, with 11 bases in between. The CDR3 totals 13 residues.

The J gene is TRBJ2-1, the V gene TRBV11-2; 9 bases are shared with TRBD1. Trimming removed 5 bases from V and 0 bases from J; junction bases left unmatched: 8. The germline V gene has CDR1 SGHAT and CDR2 FQNNGV. The CDR3 has 17 amino acids. The CDR3 DNA follows: TGTGCCAGCAGCAGGGGACAGGGTTTCAGCTCCTACAATGAGCAGTTCTTC. Amino acids: CASSRGQGFSSYNEQFF.

The chain combines TRBV27 with TRBJ1-1; 7 bases line up with TRBD1. J gave up 7 bases and V 4 bases, and 9 bases lay outside the gene matches. Germline V gene lookup returns CDR1 MNHEY and CDR2 SMNVEV (reference sequence). This CDR3 region has 14 residues. The CDR3 protein is CASSSPGQWNEAFF. The CDR3 coding sequence is TGTGCCAGCAGTTCCCCGGGACAGTGGAATGAAGCTTTCTTT.

This rearrangement joins TRBV30 to TRBJ1-1; no definite D call. In germline, CDR1 is GTSNPN, CDR2 SVGIG (reference sequence). Deletions cut 1 base from V and 3 bases from J, with 12 bases between. The CDR3 runs 14 residues. CDR3 DNA: TGTGCCTGGAGTGCGGGGTTAACGGACACTGAAGCTTTCTTT. Its protein is CAWSAGLTDTEAFF.

The chain has TRBV6-1 and TRBJ2-2, with D perhaps matching TRBD1 (6 bases). CDR1 is MNHNS and CDR2 is SASEGT in the germline V gene. The length of the CDR3 is 18 residues. The V end lost 3 bases, the J end lost 2 bases, and 19 bases lay between the germline ends. CDR3 DNA: TGTGCCAGCAGTGACGCATTAGTAGGGGGAATTAACACCGGGGAGCTGTTTTTT. Amino acids: CASSDALVGGINTGELFF.

The rearrangement joins TRBV5-6 to TRBJ2-2; 12 nucleotides agree with TRBD1. CDR1 and CDR2 (germline): SGHDT, YYEEEE. This CDR3 contains 16 residues. Germline trimming cut 4 bases from V and 7 bases from J; bases unmatched to any gene: 8. The CDR3 protein is CASSPGTGGPGGELFF. The CDR3 bases are TGTGCCAGCAGCCCAGGGACAGGGGGCCCCGGCGGGGAGCTGTTTTTT.

The count of this clone is one. V and J are TRBV11-1 and TRBJ2-7; a possible D gene is TRBD1 (6 bases). The length of the CDR3 is 15 residues. CDR1 is SGHAT and CDR2 is FQDESV in the germline V gene (reference sequence). V lost 3 bases, J lost 3 bases, and 15 bases lay in between. The CDR3 DNA is TGTGCCAGCAGCTTTAACAGGGCTGGTCGCTACGAGCAGTACTTC. The encoded protein is CASSFNRAGRYEQYF.

CDR3 sequence reads: CASSVGGDRGLSPLHF. For the CDR3, the DNA is TGTGCCAGCAGCGTAGGAGGGGACAGGGGATTATCACCCCTCCACTTT. The chain has TRBV9 and TRBJ1-6; the match to TRBD1 covers 10 bases. The germline V gene has CDR1 SGDLS and CDR2 YYNGEE. Trimming took 0 bases from V and 10 from J; bases not matched to a gene: 7. This CDR3 has 16 amino acids.

This clone was observed a handful of times. This rearrangement joins TRBV11-1 to TRBJ2-7; the D gene is possibly TRBD2 (6 bases). V gave up 5 bases and J gave up 12 bases, with 20 bases separating them. Germline V gene sequence: CDR1 SGHAT, CDR2 FQDESV (reference sequence). This CDR3 comprises 13 residues. The CDR3 region is CASSRRAGFLSYF. The CDR3 coding sequence is TGTGCCAGCAGCCGTCGGGCGGGGTTTTTGTCGTACTTC.

The CDR3 DNA follows: TGTGCCAGTAGTATCCCCGGGACTCCGAACACTGAAGCTTTCTTT. Amino acid sequence: CASSIPGTPNTEAFF. The chain employs TRBV19 and TRBJ1-1, with D possibly TRBD1 on 5 matching bases. V was clipped by 3 bases and J by 1 base, with 12 bases between them. There are 15 residues in the CDR3. Germline V gene sequence: CDR1 LNHDA, CDR2 SQIVND (reference sequence).

The V call is TRBV18, the J call TRBJ2-7; perhaps TRBD2 as D (7 bases). Trimming stripped 2 bases from V and 7 bases from J, with 21 bases between. In germline, CDR1 is KGHSH, CDR2 LQKENI. The CDR3 runs to 16 residues. The chain's CDR3 is CASSPVAGARLWEQYF. As DNA, the CDR3 is TGTGCCAGCTCACCAGTCGCGGGGGCCCGGCTATGGGAGCAGTACTTC.

The chain recombines TRBV11-2 with TRBJ2-5; the D gene is possibly TRBD1 (6 bases). Trimming removed 1 base at V and 5 bases at J, with 14 bases between. The CDR3 is 15 amino acids. The germline V gene encodes CDR1 SGHAT and CDR2 FQNNGV. CDR3 nucleotides: TGTGCCAGCAGCTTAGGGACAGCCGGTAGCGAGACCCAGTACTTC. This gives the protein CASSLGTAGSETQYF.

The chain carries TRBV6-1 and TRBJ2-7, with 7 bases lining up with TRBD2. The trim removed 4 bases at V and 3 bases at J, leaving 9 bases unmatched. Germline CDR1 is MNHNS and CDR2 is SASEGT. This CDR3 is 15 amino acids long. This CDR3 reads CASSGSSGKLYEQYF. The CDR3 coding sequence is TGTGCCAGCAGTGGGTCTAGCGGCAAGCTCTACGAGCAGTACTTC.

The rearrangement links TRBV5-1 to TRBJ2-7; no reliable D call. Germline lookup yields CDR1 SGHRS and CDR2 YFSETQ. This CDR3 is 12 amino acids long. V lost 4 bases to trimming and J lost 0 bases, with 5 bases between them. Here the CDR3 DNA reads TGCGCCAGCAGCGGCACCTCCTACGAGCAGTACTTC. Encoded protein: CASSGTSYEQYF.

The V and J genes are TRBV6-1 and TRBJ1-5; the D is unclear. V was trimmed by 2 bases and J by 3 bases, leaving 8 bases between them. The CDR3 is made up of 14 amino acids. Germline-derived CDR1 and CDR2 are MNHNS and SASEGT. The chain's CDR3 is CASSELSYNQPQHF. CDR3 DNA: TGTGCCAGCAGTGAACTCAGCTACAATCAGCCCCAGCATTTT.

CDR3 nucleotides: TGTGCCAGCAGCAGACTAGCGGGAGGCCTCTCACAACGGGACGAGCAGTACTTC. It encodes CASSRLAGGLSQRDEQYF. J is TRBJ2-7 and V is TRBV27, with 13 bases lining up with TRBD2. Germline CDR1 and CDR2: MNHEY and SMNVEV (reference sequence). The CDR3 covers 18 residues. V was clipped by 6 bases and J by 5 bases; unmatched bases: 16.

The table lists this clone with a few counts. The rearrangement joins TRBV7-9 to TRBJ1-2; 7 bases map to TRBD1. Germline V gene sequence: CDR1 SEHNR, CDR2 FQNEAQ (reference sequence). The CDR3 is 14 amino acids. V lost 1 base, J lost 6 bases, and 5 bases stayed unmatched. The CDR3 loop is CASSLGGTADGYTF. CDR3 bases: TGTGCCAGCAGCTTAGGAGGGACAGCGGATGGCTACACCTTC.

V gene TRBV7-8 combines with J gene TRBJ1-5; TRBD1 agrees at 9 bases. V lost 5 bases, J lost 4 bases, and 3 bases stayed unmatched. The CDR3 runs 14 residues. The germline CDR1 and CDR2 sequences are SGHVS and FQNEAQ. CDR3 coding DNA: TGTGCCAGCAGCCCCGGACAGGGGAATCAGCCCCAGCATTTT. It specifies CASSPGQGNQPQHF.

The chain uses TRBV6-5 and TRBJ1-2; TRBD1 is a possible D gene (6 bases). Trimming left V 6 bases short and J 4 bases short, with 15 bases between. Germline lookup yields CDR1 MNHEY and CDR2 SVGAGI. The CDR3 is made up of 14 amino acids. In DNA, the CDR3 is TGTGCCAGCAGGGATCTGGACAGAATCTATGGCTACACCTTC. Translating it yields CASRDLDRIYGYTF.

The chain carries TRBV30 and TRBJ2-7; possible D gene TRBD2, 5 bases. This CDR3 contains 13 residues. The germline V gene encodes CDR1 GTSNPN and CDR2 SVGIG (reference sequence). V gave up 2 bases and J gave up 6 bases, with 14 bases separating them. The CDR3 here is CAWSRRSGSEQYF. As DNA, the CDR3 is TGTGCCTGGAGTCGGCGTTCGGGATCCGAGCAGTACTTC.

The chain links TRBV2 to TRBJ1-2; D not resolved. This CDR3 region has 15 residues. Trimming shortened V by 2 bases and J by 0 bases, and 10 bases separated the two germline ends. Germline V gene lookup returns CDR1 SNHLY and CDR2 FYNNEI. The CDR3 coding sequence is TGTGCCAGCAGTGAATTGGGCAGGTCTAACTATGGCTACACCTTC. Its translation: CASSELGRSNYGYTF.

The rearrangement uses TRBV6-5 and TRBJ1-2, with TRBD1 as a possible D gene (5 bases). Germline CDR1 and CDR2: MNHEY and SVGAGI. The CDR3 length is 14 residues. V was cut by 6 bases and J by 8 bases, with 19 bases left in between. The CDR3 loop is CASRGTELGVGYTF. The CDR3 DNA follows: TGTGCCAGCAGGGGGACCGAACTCGGGGTAGGCTACACCTTC.

This sequence joins TRBV30 and TRBJ2-3; possible D gene TRBD2, 7 bases. The CDR3 is 19 residues long. Trimming took off 0 bases at V and 2 bases at J, with 24 bases between the two ends. Per germline, CDR1 GTSNPN and CDR2 SVGIG (reference sequence). The CDR3 here is CAWSVEIGTGRGLTDTQYF. DNA for the CDR3: TGTGCCTGGAGTGTAGAAATCGGGACCGGGCGGGGGCTCACAGATACGCAGTATTTT. The variable domain in full, completed from reference TRBV30 and TRBJ2-3, reads SQTIHQWPATLVQPVGSPLSLECTVEGTSNPNLYWYRQAAGRGLQLLFYSVGIGQISSEVPQNLSASRPQDRQFILSSKKLLLSDSGFYLCAWSVEIGTGRGLTDTQYFGPGTRLTVL.

The chain has TRBV5-6 and TRBJ2-7, with D possibly matching TRBD2 (5 bases). The length of the CDR3 is 15 residues. The germline V and J ends were trimmed by 1 base and 0 bases, with 11 bases remaining between them. CDR1 and CDR2 (germline): SGHDT, YYEEEE. The CDR3 is CASSLQSGFSYEQYF. CDR3 DNA sequence: TGTGCCAGCAGCTTGCAGTCGGGGTTCTCCTACGAGCAGTACTTC.

This clone occurred a few times. This CDR3 is CASAVGHQPQHF. The CDR3 coding sequence is TGTGCCAGTGCGGTCGGGCATCAGCCCCAGCATTTT. The chain links TRBV19 to TRBJ1-5; unclear D gene. CDR1 is LNHDA and CDR2 is SQIVND in the germline V gene (reference sequence). This CDR3 comprises 12 residues. Trimming stripped 8 bases from V and 5 bases from J, with 10 bases between.